This is a list of T cell receptor beta chains from one sample in a study of blood T cell repertoires in COVID-19. Sequenced by immunoSEQ multiplex PCR; TCRdb stores in-frame clones only, minus some. The sample lists approximately 200,000 clones, 75% to 90% occurring once. The sequencing sample was made of PBMCs or T cells enriched from blood (not recorded which). All receptors come from a man aged 25-45 years who had recovered from COVID-19. Each CDR3 is given with its conserved first and last residue. D genes are given only for firm matches. Only some rows state a clone size, as once, few, many or a class for expanded clones.

V gene	D gene	clone size	J gene	CDR3 DNA	CDR3 protein
TRBV2	-	-	TRBJ2-4	TGTGCCAGCACCTACAGGGGGGGGGTAGCCAAAAACATTCAGTACTTC	CASTYRGGVAKNIQYF
TRBV27	-	once	TRBJ2-1	TGTGCCAGCAGTCTGGGGGGGGCTCTATACAATGAGCAGTTCTTC	CASSLGGALYNEQFF
TRBV4-3	-	-	TRBJ1-1	TGCGCCAGCAGCCAAGATCGGGGGGCTAGAGCTTTCTTT	CASSQDRGARAFF
TRBV5-1	TRBD2	once	TRBJ2-3	TGCGCCAGCAGCGAAGCGGGGGGCTCTAGCACAGATACGCAGTATTTT	CASSEAGGSSTDTQYF
TRBV7-9	-	-	TRBJ1-2	TGTGCCAGCAGCCTACTAGGGTTTAACTATGGCTACACCTTC	CASSLLGFNYGYTF
TRBV19	-	-	TRBJ1-5	TGTGCCAGTAGTCCCCCGTTTCAGCCCCAGCATTTT	CASSPPFQPQHF
TRBV10-1	-	-	TRBJ1-5	TGCGCCAGCAGTGAGTTCGAGAGGGAGAATCAGCCCCAGCATTTT	CASSEFERENQPQHF
TRBV9	TRBD1	-	TRBJ2-7	TGTGCCAGCAGCATGGGACAGGAGATCTACGAGCAGTACTTC	CASSMGQEIYEQYF
TRBV11-2	-	-	TRBJ1-5	TGTGCCAGCAGCTGGGCAGGGGATCAGCCCCAGCATTTT	CASSWAGDQPQHF
TRBV7-8	TRBD2	-	TRBJ2-5	TGTGCCAGCAGCCATCGGACTAGCGGGCCTGAAGAGACCCAGTACTTC	CASSHRTSGPEETQYF
TRBV2	-	-	TRBJ1-2	TGTGCCAGCAGCGGGGGGGACGGTACTTACTATGGCTACACCTTC	CASSGGDGTYYGYTF
TRBV3-1/TRBV3-2	TRBD2	-	TRBJ2-5	TGTGCCAGCAGCCGTCGGGCGGGGGACCAAGAGACCCAGTACTTC	CASSRRAGDQETQYF
TRBV5-1	-	-	TRBJ2-1	TGCGCCAGCAGCCCTGAGGTTTCCTACAATGAGCAGTTCTTC	CASSPEVSYNEQFF
TRBV19	-	-	TRBJ2-7	TGTGCCAGTAGTATGAGTAGTACCGCTTACGAGCAGTACTTC	CASSMSSTAYEQYF
TRBV5-1	TRBD1	-	TRBJ1-1	TGCGCCAGCAGTCCCAGGGGGCCCCGGGGGACTGAAGCTTTCTTT	CASSPRGPRGTEAFF
TRBV6-5	TRBD1	-	TRBJ1-5	TGTGCCAGCAGACTCGGACAGGGGGCGAATCAGCCCCAGCATTTT	CASRLGQGANQPQHF
TRBV9	-	few	TRBJ2-7	TGTGCCAGCAGCGTAGCGCCAGATGTCTCCTACGAGCAGTACTTC	CASSVAPDVSYEQYF
TRBV9	TRBD1	-	TRBJ2-3	TGTGCCAGCAGCGGGGCAGGGGGCTTAAACACAGATACGCAGTATTTT	CASSGAGGLNTDTQYF
TRBV10-1	TRBD2	-	TRBJ2-7	TGCGCCAGCAGTGATGGGACTAGCGGGAGAAACGAGCAGTACTTC	CASSDGTSGRNEQYF
TRBV19	-	-	TRBJ2-7	TGTGCCAGTAGTATGGGCCGGGATCCGTCCTACGAGCAGTACTTC	CASSMGRDPSYEQYF
TRBV7-2	TRBD2	-	TRBJ2-3	TGTGCCAGCAGCTCGGGACTAGCGGGAGGGCCTAAAGCAGATACGCAGTATTTT	CASSSGLAGGPKADTQYF
TRBV18	TRBD2	-	TRBJ2-2	TGTGCCAGCTCACCCATGGGCGGGAGACTCACCGGGGAGCTGTTTTTT	CASSPMGGRLTGELFF
TRBV5-4	TRBD2	few	TRBJ2-7	TGTGCCAGCAGCTTGGAATGGACTAGCGGGAGCGAGCAGTACTTC	CASSLEWTSGSEQYF
TRBV9	-	once	TRBJ2-3	TGTGCCAGCAGCGTAGGGTTAGTTAGTTTCACAGATACGCAGTATTTT	CASSVGLVSFTDTQYF
TRBV4-2	-	once	TRBJ2-2	TGTGCCAGCAGCCAAGATCTAGGATTAAGGGAGCTGTTTTTT	CASSQDLGLRELFF
TRBV12-1	-	-	TRBJ2-1	TGTGCCAGCAGCTTTCGCCCGGGACTAGCGGACTACAATGAGCAGTTCTTC	CASSFRPGLADYNEQFF
TRBV6-5	-	once	TRBJ2-7	TGTGCCAGCAGCCGCTTCGAGGGCCGCTACGAGCAGTACTTC	CASSRFEGRYEQYF
TRBV19	-	-	TRBJ2-5	TGTGCCAGTAGTATCCGAACAGACAACCAAGAGACCCAGTACTTC	CASSIRTDNQETQYF
TRBV3-1/TRBV3-2	-	-	TRBJ2-2	TGTGCCAGCAGCATCGAGGGCACCGGGGAGCTGTTTTTT	CASSIEGTGELFF
TRBV12-3/TRBV12-4	-	few	TRBJ2-7	TGTGCCAGCAGTCCTACGAACTCCTACGAGCAGTACTTC	CASSPTNSYEQYF
TRBV12-3/TRBV12-4	TRBD1	-	TRBJ2-7	TGTGCCAGCAGTCTTGGACAGGACTACGAGCAGTACTTC	CASSLGQDYEQYF
TRBV30	TRBD2	-	TRBJ2-7	TGTGCCTGGAGTGGCCCCCCGGGAGGGATTTCGGGGGAGCAGTACTTC	CAWSGPPGGISGEQYF
TRBV2	-	-	TRBJ2-3	TGTGCCACGCGACTAGTTTCAGATACGCAGTATTTT	CATRLVSDTQYF
TRBV19	TRBD2	-	TRBJ2-3	TGTGCCAGTAGTATGGCGGGGGGCTTCACAGATACGCAGTATTTT	CASSMAGGFTDTQYF
TRBV11-2	-	-	TRBJ2-5	TGTGCCAGCAGCTTAGAAGGAGGGCCCCGGGAGACCCAGTACTTC	CASSLEGGPRETQYF
TRBV27	TRBD1	-	TRBJ2-7	TGTGCCAGCAGTTTCGAATACCCCGGGACAGGAGCCTACGAGCAGTACTTC	CASSFEYPGTGAYEQYF
TRBV9	-	-	TRBJ2-3	TGTGCCAGCAGCGCAATTAGCACAGATACGCAGTATTTT	CASSAISTDTQYF
TRBV19	TRBD1	-	TRBJ1-2	TGTGCCAGTAAGGACAGGGGGCTGGCTAACTATGGCTACACCTTC	CASKDRGLANYGYTF
TRBV2	-	once	TRBJ2-7	TGTGCCAGCAGTTCAGACTACGAGCAGTACTTC	CASSSDYEQYF
TRBV4-3	TRBD2	once	TRBJ2-3	TGCGCCAGCAGCCCCACTTGGGCTAGCGGGAGGGTCTCAGATACGCAGTATTTT	CASSPTWASGRVSDTQYF
TRBV9	-	-	TRBJ1-2	TGTGCCAGCAGCGTACCTAAGACAGGACCTAACTATGGCTACACCTTC	CASSVPKTGPNYGYTF
TRBV23-1	TRBD1	-	TRBJ1-3	TGCGCCAGCAGTCAATGGTTGGGCAGGGGGCACACCATATATTTT	CASSQWLGRGHTIYF
TRBV7-9	TRBD1	-	TRBJ2-1	TGTGCCAGCAGCTTGGCCTGGGACAGGTTATCCTACAATGAGCAGTTCTTC	CASSLAWDRLSYNEQFF
TRBV5-5	-	-	TRBJ2-5	TGTGCCAGCAGCTTGGGGCGGGACTTCCAAGAGACCCAGTACTTC	CASSLGRDFQETQYF
TRBV5-1	TRBD1	-	TRBJ2-3	TGCGCCAGCAGCTTGCCCACTTCAGGGGGAGATACGCAGTATTTT	CASSLPTSGGDTQYF
TRBV7-9	-	-	TRBJ1-5	TGTGCCAGCAGCCTAGGCGCTAATCAGCCCCAGCATTTT	CASSLGANQPQHF
TRBV9	-	-	TRBJ2-3	TGTGCCAGCAGCGTAGGCGTCGGGGAGACTATGGATACGCAGTATTTT	CASSVGVGETMDTQYF
TRBV19	TRBD1	-	TRBJ2-7	TGTGCCAGTAGCCTGAGGACAGGGAAAGGGTACGAGCAGTACTTC	CASSLRTGKGYEQYF
TRBV12-3/TRBV12-4	-	-	TRBJ1-6	TGTGCCAGCAGGGGCTTAGATAATTCACCCCTCCACTTT	CASRGLDNSPLHF
TRBV11-1	TRBD2	once	TRBJ2-1	TGTGCCAGCAGTAGGGCTAGCGGGAGGGGGTACAATGAGCAGTTCTTC	CASSRASGRGYNEQFF
TRBV19	-	-	TRBJ2-1	TGTGCCAGTAGTAACCCCGGGACTCAGCAGTTCTTC	CASSNPGTQQFF
TRBV7-8	TRBD2	-	TRBJ2-5	TGTGCCAGCAGCTTAGCGGGAGGGGCGGGAGCAGAGACCCAGTACTTC	CASSLAGGAGAETQYF
TRBV2	-	-	TRBJ2-7	TGTGCCAGCAGTGATGGAGACAGAGCGCTCTTTCGCCGGTTGAACGAGCAGTACTTC	CASSDGDRALFRRLNEQYF
TRBV23-1	TRBD1	-	TRBJ1-3	TGCGCCAGCAGTCAATCGCGAAGCCAGGGGGCGCCTGGAAACACCATATATTTT	CASSQSRSQGAPGNTIYF
TRBV13	-	once	TRBJ2-7	TGTGCCAGCAGCTCCAGGGCAGGGTTCAACTACGAGCAGTACTTC	CASSSRAGFNYEQYF